This T cell receptor beta chain was obtained from a study of blood T cell repertoires in COVID-19. In the study overall: COVID-19 samples from acute and convalescent phases originated in the United States, Italy and Spain.

The CDR3 is 13 residues long. The V and J ends lost 7 bases and 7 bases, in that order; junction bases with no gene match: 5. Germline-derived CDR1 and CDR2 are SGHKS and YYEKEE (reference sequence). Data came from immunoSEQ multiplex PCR; TCRdb stores just in-frame clones and leaves some out. The sample shows approximately 290,000 clones, about 89% of them seen only once. The rearrangement uses TRBV5-5 and TRBJ1-5; 10 bases match TRBD1. The sequenced sample consisted of peripheral blood. The sequence derives from a man in his thirties or forties with acute or convalescent COVID-19. The CDR3 DNA sequence: TGTGCCAGCGGGACAGGGGTTCGGCAGCCCCAGCATTTT. Protein sequence: CASGTGVRQPQHF.